This TCR beta chain was identified in a study of blood T cell repertoires in COVID-19. About the study: Donors in the United States, Italy and Spain gave samples during acute or convalescent COVID-19. T cells, B-cell-depleted T cells, or PBMCs supplied cDNA or gDNA.

Germline values: CDR1 KGHSH, CDR2 LQKENI. The CDR3 contains 17 residues. Trimming took 0 bases from V and 6 from J; bases not matched to a gene: 3. Patients in Seattle were enrolled during active infection, then followed longitudinally. How the authors handled the data: Reference gene primer amplification yielded estimated nucleated cell counts. Sequencing was performed with immunoSEQ multiplex PCR; in TCRdb, only in-frame clones are kept and a portion is missing. That table furnishes V, J and clone size, whereas the DNA furnished D and trimming. The table shows 110,000 or so clones, with more than 80% occurring only once.

V is TRBV18 and J is TRBJ2-3; 16 bases match TRBD2. Sequencing input: peripheral blood. The sequence derives from a woman aged 60-75 years with COVID-19, enrolled during active disease. CDR3 sequence: CASSPPGLAGGRDTQYF. The CDR3 bases are TGTGCCAGCTCACCACCGGGACTAGCGGGGGGGCGTGATACGCAGTATTTT. The entire variable domain, with the rest obtained from reference TRBV18 and TRBJ2-3, is as follows: NAGVMQNPRHLVRRRGQEARLRCSPMKGHSHVYWYRQLPEEGLKFMVYLQKENIIDESGMPKERFSAEFPKEGPSILRIQQVVRGDSAAYFCASSPPGLAGGRDTQYFGPGTRLTVL.